This T cell receptor (beta chain) was obtained from a study of shared clonotypes between healthy human individuals. Study background: Three plates each covered CD4 naive and memory; CD8 naive two, CD8 memory one.

Under the authors' procedure: There were no quality scores in the junction-only immunoSEQ sequences, so filtering differed. TCRdb's copy holds only in-frame clones and misses some; the assay was immunoSEQ multiplex PCR. V and J calls and clone size come straight from that table; D and trimming were deduced from the DNA. The sample includes some 1,600,000 clones, 95% to 99% seen only once; the top ten take 0.4% to 0.45%. Study-wide results and caveats: Clonotype sharing among the donors was expected to vary with sequencing depth.

Worth noting for this clone: Its antigen is not identified.

The germline V gene encodes CDR1 ENHRY and CDR2 SYGVKD. CDR3 length: 17 amino acids. Trimming at V came to 6 bases and at J to 0 bases, leaving 11 bases not matched to a gene. Sequenced sample: naive CD4+ T cells sorted from blood. Subset in this sample: CD45RA+ positively selected. The sequence derives from a man aged 30-40 years in good health. The rearrangement uses TRBV10-3 and TRBJ1-3, with 7 bases aligning to TRBD1. The CDR3 protein is CAISPPGQTSSGNTIYF. The CDR3 bases are TGTGCCATCAGCCCCCCGGGACAGACAAGCTCTGGAAACACCATATATTTT.